The source of this TCR beta chain is a study of blood T cell repertoires in COVID-19 (dated by TCRdb to the early 2020s). Describing the broader study: Samples from collaborators originated in the United States, Italy and Spain and spanned both the acute and convalescent phases of COVID-19. Samples were obtained from the ongoing ImmuneRACE study (first 160 participants) and from 1,254 subjects provided by 6 global collaborators. The material from the prospective study consisted of cDNA or gDNA derived from T cells, B-cell-depleted T cells, or PBMCs. Subjects who had been exposed to COVID-19, were actively infected with it, or had recovered from it provided the deeply sampled blood TCRbeta repertoires that made up the dataset. Nearly every sample came with metadata listing a de-identified subject ID, COVID-19 status, age in years and sex. A freely available public database, intended as a resource for researchers studying the immune response to SARS-CoV-2, is where the repertoires were released. Where HLA class I and class II types were available, the types were taken from metadata supplied by the sample provider, not from assay-based typing. The paper's findings and limits, for the study overall: How much clinical and demographic metadata was included differed by source and by participant, and the metadata was provided uncurated.

Trimming removed 9 bases from V and 2 bases from J; the gene matches leave 10 bases unexplained. Inclusive of the bounding cysteine and phenylalanine, the CDR3 is 15 residues long. Only the CDR3 region is kept as DNA, spanning 45 bases read in frame from base 1. Via the germline V gene (reference sequence), CDR1 is MNHNY and CDR2 SVGAGI. Turning to this clone: Its antigen has not been determined. No clone much larger than this one lies a single base away; base qualities are absent.

Collaborating institutions collected whole blood in K2EDTA tubes following their own protocols. For TCRbeta analysis, collaborator samples were shipped as frozen whole blood, as isolated PBMCs, or as DNA extracted from either sample type. The immunoSEQ Assay, a bias-controlled multiplex PCR, was used to amplify TCRbeta CDR3 regions from genomic DNA. In the source study's methods: The number of nucleated cells in each sample was estimated by amplification of reference gene primers within the assay. Sequence reads were collapsed and filtered to measure the absolute abundance of every unique TCRbeta CDR3 rearrangement. For each sample, productive Simpson clonality was calculated as the square root of Simpson's diversity index over productive rearrangements. The clones in this table, taken by TCRdb from immuneACCESS, are in-frame only. Not every clone is retained; where verified, under half of the shortfall comes from an unresolved V gene, and the cause of the rest is unknown. V and J calls and clone size are copied from that table; D and trimming were computed from the DNA. In this sample the table shows about 140,000 clones, around four fifths of which occur a single time. The top ten constitute 1.5% to 2% of the sample.

The chain joins TRBV6-6 to TRBJ1-5; the central 7 bases match TRBD1. The clonotype was recovered from a human donor in a cohort sampled during active COVID-19. Sequences were obtained from peripheral blood. CDR3 region: CASRGGARGNQPQHF. The sequenced DNA: TGTGCCAGTAGAGGGGGCGCCAGGGGCAATCAGCCCCAGCATTTT.